The rows below give T cell receptor beta chains drawn from one sample of a study of T cell responses to AZD1222 COVID-19 vaccine. Clones were sequenced by immunoSEQ multiplex PCR, and TCRdb holds only the in-frame ones, with some missing. The repertoire holds approximately 140,000 clones, 94% seen once, with over 1% in the top ten. Source: peripheral blood, taken on day 0 of AZD1222 vaccination. The receptors shown here come from an adult in good health. CDR3s include the opening cysteine and the closing phenylalanine or tryptophan. The order of the fields is J gene, V gene, D gene, CDR3 protein, CDR3 DNA. The D gene is left open where the match is weak.

TRBJ1-2	TRBV5-6	.	CASRKPGGLGYTF	TGTGCCAGCAGAAAGCCGGGGGGCCTTGGCTACACCTTC
TRBJ2-1	TRBV4-3	TRBD2	CASSQAYSGSRFNEQFF	TGCGCCAGCAGCCAGGCTTATAGCGGGAGTAGATTCAATGAGCAGTTCTTC
TRBJ1-2	TRBV4-2	.	CASSQSAGAGLYGYTF	TGTGCCAGCAGCCAATCCGCGGGGGCTGGGCTCTATGGCTACACCTTC
TRBJ1-3	TRBV21-1	.	CASSKGSGNTIYF	TGTGCCAGCAGCAAGGGCTCTGGAAACACCATATATTTT
TRBJ1-2	TRBV20-1	.	CSASLLTYPGYTF	TGCAGTGCTAGTTTACTGACCTATCCTGGCTACACCTTC
TRBJ2-1	TRBV3-1/TRBV3-2	TRBD2	CASSPGTSPYNEQFF	TGTGCCAGCAGCCCCGGGACTAGCCCCTACAATGAGCAGTTCTTC
TRBJ2-1	TRBV6-6	.	CASSSNEQFF	TGTGCCAGCAGTAGCAATGAGCAGTTCTTC
TRBJ1-5	TRBV28	.	CASSSPGEQGGHQPQHF	TGTGCCAGCAGTTCCCCGGGGGAGCAAGGGGGACATCAGCCCCAGCATTTT
TRBJ2-5	TRBV9	TRBD2	CASSTPTSAQETQYF	TGTGCCAGCAGCACCCCAACTAGCGCCCAAGAGACCCAGTACTTC
TRBJ2-1	TRBV7-7	.	CASSLQQGPSSYNEQFF	TGTGCCAGCAGCCTACAACAGGGACCAAGCTCCTACAATGAGCAGTTCTTC
TRBJ1-2	TRBV2	.	CASSDRGGGDGYTF	TGTGCCAGCAGTGACAGGGGCGGCGGCGATGGCTACACCTTC
TRBJ2-1	TRBV11-2	TRBD2	CASSWDSGGDEQFF	TGTGCCAGCAGCTGGGATAGCGGGGGCGATGAGCAGTTCTTC